Below, one T cell receptor (beta chain) is given with its context. The data stem from a study of long-term antiretroviral therapy in people with HIV. The assay used was immunoSEQ (version v3.0), run at survey level. The repertoire was sequenced with immunoSEQ multiplex PCR; TCRdb's copy has only in-frame clones and lacks some. The sample lists roughly 16,000 clones; about 81% were seen once. Treatment for every participant with HIV took place in the United States. Trimming took 0 bases from V and 7 from J, leaving 7 bases between them. This CDR3 is built from 13 residues. The germline V gene encodes CDR1 SGHNT and CDR2 YENEEA.

This chain uses TRBV11-3 with TRBJ2-1, with unresolved D. The sample in question was unsorted PBMCs, obtained 0.3 years before starting antiretroviral therapy. The TCR was taken from a middle-aged man with HIV. This CDR3 reads CASSLEVQNEQFF. The CDR3 DNA reads as TGTGCCAGCAGCTTAGAAGTACAGAATGAGCAGTTCTTC. Looking up the rest from reference TRBV11-3 and TRBJ2-1 gives the full variable domain: EAGVVQSPRYKIIEKKQPVAFWCNPISGHNTLYWYLQNLGQGPELLIRYENEEAVDDSQLPKDRFSAERLKGVDSTLKIQPAELGDSAVYLCASSLEVQNEQFFGPGTRLTVL.